One and the same sample provided the 30 T cell receptor beta chains below, sequenced in a study of blood T cell repertoires in COVID-19. This table comes from immunoSEQ multiplex PCR, and its TCRdb copy is limited to in-frame clones, with some not included. The sample has hundreds of thousands of clones, roughly nine tenths seen once. Source material: PBMCs or T cells enriched from blood (not recorded which). Receptor source: a man in his 60s who had recovered from COVID-19.

The chain combines TRBV28 with TRBJ1-5; maybe TRBD1 (6 bases). Trimming removed 8 bases at V and 1 base at J, with 18 bases between. The CDR3 loop spans 16 amino acids. From germline, CDR1 is MDHEN and CDR2 SYDVKM. CDR3: CASFMMGAPSNQPQHF. The CDR3 DNA reads as TGTGCCAGCTTCATGATGGGGGCCCCCAGCAATCAGCCCCAGCATTTT.

This sequence joins TRBV3-1 (or the pseudogene TRBV3-2) and TRBJ1-1, with D possibly TRBD1 on 6 matching bases. The CDR3 covers 14 residues. Germline CDR1 is LGHDT and CDR2 is YNNKEL (reference sequence). The V gene lost 3 bases and the J gene lost 3 bases, with 11 bases spanning the gap. The CDR3 sequence: CASSHRGAYTEAFF. CDR3 in DNA: TGTGCCAGCAGCCACCGGGGGGCGTACACTGAAGCTTTCTTT.

CDR3: CASSQERGGLDTQYF. For the CDR3, the DNA is TGCGCCAGCAGCCAAGAGCGGGGGGGCTTAGATACGCAGTATTTT. V usage is TRBV4-3 and J usage is TRBJ2-3; TRBD2 aligns across 9 bases. Trimming took 0 bases from V and 5 from J; bases not matched to a gene: 3. The CDR3 runs to 15 residues. CDR1 and CDR2 (germline): LGHNA, YSLEER.

The rearrangement joins TRBV5-1 to TRBJ1-1; the D is unclear. Germline V gene sequence: CDR1 SGHRS, CDR2 YFSETQ. Between the trimmed V and J ends, which lost 0 bases and 4 bases, there was a span of 7 bases. This CDR3 has 13 residues. The CDR3 here is CASSLEEGTEAFF. The CDR3 coding sequence is TGCGCCAGCAGCTTGGAGGAGGGCACTGAAGCTTTCTTT. The full variable domain, completed using reference TRBV5-1 and TRBJ1-1, is KAGVTQTPRYLIKTRGQQVTLSCSPISGHRSVSWYQQTPGQGLQFLFEYFSETQRNKGNFPGRFSGRQFSNSRSEMNVSTLELGDSALYLCASSLEEGTEAFFGQGTRLTVV.

The chain couples TRBV7-3 to TRBJ2-1, with D possibly matching TRBD2 (6 bases). V was clipped by 2 bases and J by 1 base, with 6 bases between them. Germline assignment: CDR1 SGHTA and CDR2 FQGTGA. This CDR3 has 14 residues. CDR3 DNA: TGTGCCAGCAGCTTACTAGCGTCCTACAATGAGCAGTTCTTC. Its protein product is CASSLLASYNEQFF.

The chain joins TRBV29-1 to TRBJ2-1; TRBD2 matches at 7 bases. The germline V gene encodes CDR1 SQVTM and CDR2 ANQGSEA. V gave up 6 bases and J gave up 1 base; unmatched junction bases: 6. The CDR3 is made up of 14 amino acids. The DNA for the CDR3 is TGCAGCGTCCGTCGGGGGGTTTCCTACAATGAGCAGTTCTTC. Protein sequence: CSVRRGVSYNEQFF.

V gene TRBV6-6 combines with J gene TRBJ2-2; 11 bases agree with TRBD1. CDR3 length equals 15 residues. With 6 bases clipped from V and 4 bases from J, the junction kept 4 bases outside the gene matches. Looked up from germline, CDR1 is MNHNY and CDR2 is SVGAGI (reference sequence). Written as DNA, the CDR3 is TGTGCCAGCAGGGCCGGGACAGGGGGCACCGGGGAGCTGTTTTTT. It codes for CASRAGTGGTGELFF.

The chain is built from TRBV11-2 and TRBJ2-1; possible D gene TRBD1, 5 bases. The CDR3 length is 15 residues. V was clipped by 5 bases and J by 7 bases, with 18 bases between them. Germline-derived CDR1 and CDR2 are SGHAT and FQNNGV. The CDR3 region has the DNA TGTGCCAGCAGCCTAGGGCAGGGATTAAGTAATGAGCAGTTCTTC. Translated: CASSLGQGLSNEQFF. Variable domain in full (rest from reference TRBV11-2 and TRBJ2-1): EAGVAQSPRYKIIEKRQSVAFWCNPISGHATLYWYQQILGQGPKLLIQFQNNGVVDDSQLPKDRFSAERLKGVDSTLKIQPAKLEDSAVYLCASSLGQGLSNEQFFGPGTRLTVL.

V usage is TRBV7-3 and J usage is TRBJ2-1; 7 bases are shared with TRBD1. Trimming removed 4 bases from V and 4 bases from J; junction bases left unmatched: 4. Germline lookup yields CDR1 SGHTA and CDR2 FQGTGA. The CDR3 has 14 residues. This chain's CDR3 is CASSSGQSYNEQFF. The CDR3, as DNA: TGTGCCAGCAGCTCGGGACAGAGTTACAATGAGCAGTTCTTC.

This clone was seen only once. This chain links TRBV11-3 with TRBJ2-2; the match to TRBD1 covers 9 bases. The CDR3 runs 14 residues. The germline V gene has CDR1 SGHNT and CDR2 YENEEA. V shed 7 bases, J shed 3 bases, and the junction held 3 bases outside the gene matches. For the CDR3, the DNA is TGTGCCAGCAACAGGGGGCAAGACACCGGGGAGCTGTTTTTT. Translation gives CASNRGQDTGELFF. Drawing the rest from reference TRBV11-3 and TRBJ2-2, the complete variable domain is EAGVVQSPRYKIIEKKQPVAFWCNPISGHNTLYWYLQNLGQGPELLIRYENEEAVDDSQLPKDRFSAERLKGVDSTLKIQPAELGDSAVYLCASNRGQDTGELFFGEGSRLTVL.

V is TRBV4-2 and J is TRBJ2-1, with 14 bases matching TRBD2. V was pared by 1 base and J by 8 bases, with 1 base of the junction left unmatched. The length of the CDR3 is 15 residues. Germline CDR1 LGHNA, CDR2 YNFKEQ. The CDR3 here is CASSQGLAGGHEQFF. The CDR3 coding sequence is TGTGCCAGCAGCCAAGGACTAGCGGGGGGGCATGAGCAGTTCTTC.

V gene TRBV7-2 combines with J gene TRBJ2-1, with 9 bases matching TRBD1. With 0 bases clipped from V and 7 bases from J, the junction kept 4 bases outside the gene matches. The germline CDR1 and CDR2 sequences are SGHTA and FQGNSA. This CDR3 is built from 15 residues. CDR3 sequence reads: CASSLAGTGLNEQFF. CDR3 bases: TGTGCCAGCAGCTTAGCGGGGACAGGGTTAAATGAGCAGTTCTTC.

The chain joins TRBV27 to TRBJ2-1, with TRBD1 matching 8 bases. V shed 2 bases and J 4 bases; nucleotides not matched to a gene: 4. The CDR3 covers 15 residues. Germline-derived CDR1 and CDR2 are MNHEY and SMNVEV (reference sequence). In DNA form, the CDR3 reads TGTGCCAGCAGTTTACAGGGGGCTCGTTACAATGAGCAGTTCTTC. Protein: CASSLQGARYNEQFF.

The V call is TRBV9, the J call TRBJ1-6, with D tentatively TRBD1 (6 bases). V gave up 6 bases and J gave up 7 bases, with 17 bases separating them. The CDR3 length is 15 residues. Germline V lookup: CDR1 SGDLS, CDR2 YYNGEE. The CDR3 DNA is TGTGCCAGCACTCGAGGACAGTTCTGGAATTCACCCCTCCACTTT. It specifies CASTRGQFWNSPLHF.

The sample holds one count of this clone. This chain uses TRBV29-1 with TRBJ2-5, with TRBD1 matching 7 bases. Germline V CDR1 and CDR2: SQVTM, ANQGSEA. The CDR3 is 12 amino acids. V lost 8 bases, J lost 5 bases, and 8 bases stayed unmatched. The chain's CDR3 is CSHRGRWETQYF. CDR3 nucleotides: TGCAGCCACAGGGGCCGATGGGAGACCCAGTACTTC.

The rearrangement joins TRBV7-9 to TRBJ1-1; possibly TRBD1 for D (5 bases). This CDR3 is built from 13 residues. Trimming took off 1 base at V and 8 bases at J, with 11 bases between the two ends. The V gene's germline CDR1 is SEHNR and CDR2 FQNEAQ (reference sequence). CDR3 sequence: CASSLGWAGEAFF. The DNA of the CDR3 is TGTGCCAGCAGCTTAGGGTGGGCAGGGGAAGCTTTCTTT.

The gene calls are TRBV7-9 and TRBJ2-5; no reliable D call. The CDR3 length is 15 residues. The V gene lost 5 bases and the J gene lost 2 bases, with 15 bases spanning the gap. Germline loops: CDR1 SEHNR, CDR2 FQNEAQ (reference sequence). The CDR3 protein is CASSPIGVLQETQYF. The CDR3 nucleotides are TGTGCCAGCAGCCCTATTGGTGTATTACAAGAGACCCAGTACTTC.

In DNA form, the CDR3 reads TGCAGTGCTAGTGGGGGACAGGGCAGATACGAGCAGTACTTC. It is translated as CSASGGQGRYEQYF. The chain uses TRBV20-1 and TRBJ2-7, with 9 bases aligning to TRBD1. The V gene's germline CDR1 is DFQATT and CDR2 SNEGSKA (reference sequence). J lost 4 bases, V lost 3 bases, and 7 bases had no gene match. The CDR3 spans 14 residues.

This rearrangement joins TRBV27 to TRBJ1-1; 8 nucleotides align to TRBD1. V lost 6 bases and J lost 3; bases outside the gene matches: 12. Germline V lookup: CDR1 MNHEY, CDR2 SMNVEV (reference sequence). The CDR3 contains 16 residues. The CDR3 protein is CASSHRGVRLDTEAFF. CDR3 nucleotides: TGTGCCAGCAGCCACAGGGGGGTCCGGCTGGACACTGAAGCTTTCTTT.

This clone appeared once. The chain carries TRBV5-4 and TRBJ1-2; a weak D match, TRBD1 (5 bases). V was cut by 4 bases and J by 8 bases, with 18 bases left in between. CDR3 length: 14 residues. Germline V lookup: CDR1 SGHNT, CDR2 YYREEE (reference sequence). CDR3 protein: CASSPPGVLEGYTF. DNA of the CDR3: TGTGCCAGCAGCCCCCCGGGGGTTTTGGAAGGCTACACCTTC.

This chain links TRBV29-1 with TRBJ1-1, with 7 bases identical to TRBD1. The CDR3 length is 13 residues. J was trimmed by 6 bases and V by 0 bases; bases with no gene match: 4. From germline, CDR1 is SQVTM and CDR2 ANQGSEA. The CDR3 sequence: CSVEEWQGAEAFF. As DNA, the CDR3 is TGCAGCGTTGAAGAATGGCAGGGGGCTGAAGCTTTCTTT.

This rearrangement joins TRBV20-1 to TRBJ2-7, with D unclear. The germline V gene has CDR1 DFQATT and CDR2 SNEGSKA (reference sequence). This CDR3 is built from 11 residues. The germline V and J ends were trimmed by 0 bases and 4 bases, with 4 bases remaining between them. In DNA form, the CDR3 reads TGCAGTGCTAGAGACGGGTACGAGCAGTACTTC. It translates to CSARDGYEQYF.

This chain connects TRBV9 to TRBJ1-4; D is unclear. Trimming removed 4 bases from V and 1 base from J, with 8 bases in between. Germline CDR1 and CDR2: SGDLS and YYNGEE. This CDR3 is built from 14 residues. The CDR3 DNA reads TGTGCCAGCAGCTCTCAGTTAACTAATGAAAAACTGTTTTTT. Translation gives CASSSQLTNEKLFF.

The chain has TRBV11-1 and TRBJ1-1; D may be TRBD1 (5 bases). In germline, CDR1 is SGHAT, CDR2 FQDESV (reference sequence). With 7 bases removed from V and 8 bases from J, the gap between germline ends came to 17 bases. The CDR3 totals 13 residues. This CDR3 reads CASTYMGLGEAFF. The DNA of the CDR3 is TGTGCCAGCACCTACATGGGGCTAGGCGAAGCTTTCTTT.

The chain combines TRBV5-1 with TRBJ1-1; D may be TRBD1 (5 bases). Germline V CDR1 and CDR2: SGHRS, YFSETQ. With 0 bases removed from V and 4 bases from J, the gap between germline ends came to 10 bases. CDR3 length equals 14 residues. This chain's CDR3 is CASSLVRGGTEAFF. The CDR3 DNA reads TGCGCCAGCAGCTTGGTAAGGGGAGGCACTGAAGCTTTCTTT.

The rearrangement joins TRBV29-1 to TRBJ1-6; perhaps TRBD1 as D (5 bases). The CDR3 has 13 residues. Germline V lookup: CDR1 SQVTM, CDR2 ANQGSEA. V was trimmed by 7 bases and J by 9 bases, leaving 16 bases between them. Here the CDR3 DNA reads TGCAGCGCTGGCCGTGGGCAGGGTTCACCCCTCCACTTT. Translating it yields CSAGRGQGSPLHF.

Only one count was recorded for this clone. The chain links TRBV10-3 to TRBJ2-2; 8 positions match TRBD1. This CDR3 region has 12 residues. V was clipped by 8 bases and J by 7 bases; unmatched bases: 3. Germline assignment: CDR1 ENHRY and CDR2 SYGVKD. The CDR3 DNA sequence: TGTGCCATCCAACAGGGGGGCGGGGAGCTGTTTTTT. This encodes CAIQQGGGELFF.

This chain uses TRBV12-3 or TRBV12-4 with TRBJ2-7, with D perhaps matching TRBD2 (5 bases). The CDR3 runs to 13 residues. The germline V and J ends were trimmed by 6 bases and 2 bases, with 11 bases remaining between them. CDR3 protein: CASSSGIPYEQYF. CDR3 nucleotide sequence: TGTGCCAGCAGCTCGGGGATCCCCTACGAGCAGTACTTC.

V and J are TRBV18 and TRBJ1-1, with TRBD1 identical over 11 bases. V lost 4 bases and J lost 4; bases outside the gene matches: 8. CDR3 size: 16 residues. Germline loops: CDR1 KGHSH, CDR2 LQKENI. The DNA of the CDR3 is TGTGCCAGCTCACGGGCACCGGGACAGGGGGGCACTGAAGCTTTCTTT. The encoded protein is CASSRAPGQGGTEAFF.

The chain couples TRBV11-2 to TRBJ2-3, with TRBD1 matching over 8 bases. J lost 3 bases, V lost 5 bases, and 10 bases had no gene match. CDR1 and CDR2 from the germline V gene are SGHAT and FQNNGV. This CDR3 contains 16 residues. The CDR3: CASSRQGNAWTDTQYF. The CDR3 bases are TGTGCCAGCAGCAGACAGGGGAACGCGTGGACAGATACGCAGTATTTT.